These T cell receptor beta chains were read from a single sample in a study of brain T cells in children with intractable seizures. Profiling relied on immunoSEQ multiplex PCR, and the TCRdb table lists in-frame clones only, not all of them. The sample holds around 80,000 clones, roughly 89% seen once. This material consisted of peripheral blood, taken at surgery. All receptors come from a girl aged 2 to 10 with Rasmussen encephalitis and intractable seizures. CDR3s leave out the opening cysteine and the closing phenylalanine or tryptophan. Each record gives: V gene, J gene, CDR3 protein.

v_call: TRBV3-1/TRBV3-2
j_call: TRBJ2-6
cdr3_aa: ASSPGPPPGANVLT

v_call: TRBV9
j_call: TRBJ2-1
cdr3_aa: ASSVDRGPYNEQF

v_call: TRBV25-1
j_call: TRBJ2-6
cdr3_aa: ASRRSSGANVLT

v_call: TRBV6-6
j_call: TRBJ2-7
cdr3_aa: ASSVTGGYEQY

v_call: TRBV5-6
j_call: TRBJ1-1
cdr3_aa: ACSQAEGSEAF

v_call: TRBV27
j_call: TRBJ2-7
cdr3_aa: ASSFAQGNYEQY

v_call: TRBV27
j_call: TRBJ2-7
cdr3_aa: ASRASNPGQGTLEQY

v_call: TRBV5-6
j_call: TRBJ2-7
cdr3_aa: ASSHPQLAGGPGEQY

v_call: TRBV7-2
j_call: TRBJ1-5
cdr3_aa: ASSLVSTGDQPQH

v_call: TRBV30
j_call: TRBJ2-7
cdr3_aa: AWSGWGRYEQY

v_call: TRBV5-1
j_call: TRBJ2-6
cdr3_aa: ASSSTVPRANVLT

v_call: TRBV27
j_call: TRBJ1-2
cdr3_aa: ASSRGQGFNYGYT

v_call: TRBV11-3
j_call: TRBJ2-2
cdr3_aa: ASSLGGGNTGELF

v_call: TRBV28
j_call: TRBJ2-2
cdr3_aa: ASSPESGGPTGELF

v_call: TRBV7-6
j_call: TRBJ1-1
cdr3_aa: ASSLRTGVDTEAF

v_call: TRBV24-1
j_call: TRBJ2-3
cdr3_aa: ATGFTGTPDGDTQY

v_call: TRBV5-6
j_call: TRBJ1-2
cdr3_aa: ASSMTVNYGYT

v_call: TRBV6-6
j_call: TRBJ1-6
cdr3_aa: ASSRGTPASYNSPLH

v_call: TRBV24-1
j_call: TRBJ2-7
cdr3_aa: ATSDTGGTTRGRDEQY

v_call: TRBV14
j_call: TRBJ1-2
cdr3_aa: ASSWASGYGYT

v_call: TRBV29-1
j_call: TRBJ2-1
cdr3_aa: SVRGNSYNEQF

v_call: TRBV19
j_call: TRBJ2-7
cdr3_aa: ASSMGRFYEQY

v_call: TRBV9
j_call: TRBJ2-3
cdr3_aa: ASSVGWRGGADTQY

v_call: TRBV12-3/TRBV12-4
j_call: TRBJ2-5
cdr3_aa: ASSPPLETQY

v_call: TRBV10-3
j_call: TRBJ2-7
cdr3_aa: AISPGPGGEQY

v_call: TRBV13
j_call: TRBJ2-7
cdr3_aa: ASSQGQNYEQY

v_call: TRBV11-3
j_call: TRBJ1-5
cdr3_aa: ASSLAGLRQGKNQPQH

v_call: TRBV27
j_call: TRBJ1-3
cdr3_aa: ASSLAAAGNTIY

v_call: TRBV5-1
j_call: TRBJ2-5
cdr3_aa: ASGFGDQETQY

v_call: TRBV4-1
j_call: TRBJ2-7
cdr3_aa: ASSQASGPYEQY

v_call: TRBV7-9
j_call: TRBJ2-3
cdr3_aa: ASSLVGQGTDTQY

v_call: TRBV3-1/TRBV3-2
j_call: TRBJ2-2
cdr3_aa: ASSQPSGLINTGELF

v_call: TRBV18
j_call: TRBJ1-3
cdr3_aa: ASSPAAQGSGNTIY

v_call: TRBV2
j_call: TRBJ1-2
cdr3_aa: ASSEALGAGGYT

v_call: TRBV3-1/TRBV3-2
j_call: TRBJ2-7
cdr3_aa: ASSQGGEQY

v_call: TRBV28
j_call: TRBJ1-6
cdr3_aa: ASSPTGDNSPLH

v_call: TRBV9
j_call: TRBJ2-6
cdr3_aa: ASSVGPSTSGANVLT

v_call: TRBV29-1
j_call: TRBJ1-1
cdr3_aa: SVEQGSTEAF